These T cell receptor beta chains were read from a single sample in a study of human T cells and chemical hapten exposure. TCRdb recomputed calls from the RACE reads with MiXCR, one row per CDR3 protein. The top ten hold about 10% of the sample, which has around 74,000 distinct CDR3 sequences, more than 30% seen once. Specimen: whole blood, collected in connection with sensitization to the hapten diphenylcyclopropenone (DPC). The receptors stem from a middle-aged man with alopecia areata. Some clones in this sample may be carry-over from other donors' samples. CDR3s include the opening cysteine and the closing phenylalanine or tryptophan. A D gene is named only where the DNA matches it firmly. Clone size is stated in some rows and not others, as once, few, many or a class when expanded.

size	V	length	J	D	CDR3	DNA
-	TRBV7-9	16	TRBJ2-7	-	CASRSVGRFISYEQYF	TGTGCCAGCAGGTCCGTGGGGCGGTTCATCTCCTACGAGCAGTACTTC
few	TRBV7-2	14	TRBJ2-3	-	CASSFSHGSDTQYF	TGTGCCAGCAGCTTCTCCCACGGGTCAGATACGCAGTATTTT
few	TRBV6-6	16	TRBJ2-6	-	CASSYSGSSGANVLTF	TGTGCCAGCAGTTATTCTGGGAGCTCTGGGGCCAACGTCCTGACTTTC
-	TRBV24-1	13	TRBJ2-2	-	CATSVTYPGELFF	TGTGCCACCAGTGTAACTTATCCCGGGGAGCTGTTTTTT
few	TRBV27	16	TRBJ1-5	-	CASSFYGKEGNQPQHF	TGTGCCAGCAGTTTCTATGGGAAAGAAGGCAATCAGCCCCAGCATTTT
few	TRBV28	20	TRBJ2-3	TRBD2	CASSSSGTSGALGVPDTQYF	TGTGCCAGCAGCTCGTCCGGGACTAGCGGAGCTCTTGGGGTCCCAGATACGCAGTATTTT
-	TRBV4-1	16	TRBJ2-7	TRBD2	CASSQEGTSVGAEQYF	TGCGCCAGCAGCCAAGAGGGGACTAGCGTCGGCGCCGAGCAGTACTTC
-	TRBV12-3/TRBV12-4	15	TRBJ2-5	-	CASSLDQRVQETQYF	TGTGCCAGCAGTTTAGACCAGCGGGTACAAGAGACCCAGTACTTC
-	TRBV12-3/TRBV12-4	14	TRBJ1-1	-	CASSLRSGNTEAFF	TGTGCCAGCAGTTTACGGTCCGGGAACACTGAAGCTTTCTTT
-	TRBV12-3/TRBV12-4	13	TRBJ1-2	-	CASRRGTNYGYTF	TGTGCCAGCAGGAGGGGGACGAACTATGGCTACACCTTC
-	TRBV7-9	12	TRBJ2-1	-	CASSGDVPKQFF	TGTGCCAGCAGCGGCGACGTCCCGAAGCAGTTCTTC
few	TRBV12-3/TRBV12-4	14	TRBJ1-5	-	CASSFFAGDQPQHF	TGTGCCAGCAGTTTCTTCGCGGGCGATCAGCCCCAGCATTTT
few	TRBV12-3/TRBV12-4	16	TRBJ2-3	TRBD1	CASSFRTGVPSDTQYF	TGTGCCAGCAGTTTTAGGACAGGGGTCCCCTCAGATACGCAGTATTTT
few	TRBV18	16	TRBJ2-4	-	CASSDLRTLAKNIQYF	TGTGCCAGCTCCGACCTCAGGACCTTAGCCAAAAACATTCAGTACTTC
-	TRBV28	13	TRBJ2-7	TRBD1	CASTWGQTYEQYF	TGTGCCAGCACCTGGGGACAGACCTACGAGCAGTACTTC
few	TRBV20-1	15	TRBJ2-3	TRBD2	CSVATSGRPTDTQYF	TGCAGTGTCGCGACTAGCGGGAGGCCCACAGATACGCAGTATTTT
few	TRBV24-1	14	TRBJ2-2	-	CATSAEQKGGELFF	TGTGCCACCAGTGCGGAACAGAAAGGAGGGGAGCTGTTTTTT
-	TRBV28	14	TRBJ2-7	-	CASSLRRRTYEQYF	TGTGCCAGCAGTTTACGGCGGCGGACTTACGAGCAGTACTTC
few	TRBV28	15	TRBJ2-4	-	CASSVHRGGKNIQYF	TGTGCCAGCAGTGTACACAGGGGGGGCAAAAACATTCAGTACTTC
-	TRBV5-1	14	TRBJ2-2	TRBD1	CASSLTGGTGELFF	TGCGCCAGCAGCTTAACAGGGGGGACCGGGGAGCTGTTTTTT
-	TRBV6-2/TRBV6-3	11	TRBJ2-3	-	CASRYIDTQYF	TGTGCCAGCAGGTATATTGATACGCAGTATTTT
-	TRBV6-6	15	TRBJ1-3	-	CASSSLRVSGNTIYF	TGTGCCAGCAGTTCGCTCAGGGTTTCTGGAAACACCATATATTTT
-	TRBV4-1	15	TRBJ1-1	TRBD1	CASSQVLRGHTEAFF	TGCGCCAGCAGCCAAGTTTTAAGGGGGCACACTGAAGCTTTCTTT
-	TRBV12-3/TRBV12-4	12	TRBJ2-1	-	CASSLTYNEQFF	TGTGCCAGCAGTTTAACCTACAATGAGCAGTTCTTC
-	TRBV7-2	14	TRBJ1-2	-	CASSYRGSNYGYTF	TGTGCCAGCAGCTACCGGGGTTCTAACTATGGCTACACCTTC